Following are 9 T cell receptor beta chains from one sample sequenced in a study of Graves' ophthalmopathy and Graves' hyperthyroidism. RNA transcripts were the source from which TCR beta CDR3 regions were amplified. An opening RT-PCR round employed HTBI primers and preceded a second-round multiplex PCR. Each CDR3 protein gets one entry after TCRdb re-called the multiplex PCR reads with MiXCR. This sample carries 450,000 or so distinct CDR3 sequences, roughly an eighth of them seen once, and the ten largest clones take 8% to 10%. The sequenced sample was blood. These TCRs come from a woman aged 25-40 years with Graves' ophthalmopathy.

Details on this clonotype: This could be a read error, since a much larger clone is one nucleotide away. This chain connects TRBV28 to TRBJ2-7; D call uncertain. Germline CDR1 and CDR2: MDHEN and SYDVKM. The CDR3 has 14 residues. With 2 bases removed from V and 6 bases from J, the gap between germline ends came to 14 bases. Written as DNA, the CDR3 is TGTGCCAGCAGTTTAATACATGGACGGGCCGAGCAGTACTTC. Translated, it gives CASSLIHGRAEQYF.

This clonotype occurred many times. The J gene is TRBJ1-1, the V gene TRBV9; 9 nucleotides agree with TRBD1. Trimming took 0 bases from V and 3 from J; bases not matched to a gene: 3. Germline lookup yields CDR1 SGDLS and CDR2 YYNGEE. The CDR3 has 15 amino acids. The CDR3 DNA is TGTGCCAGCAGCGTAGGGAGGACAGGGGACACTGAAGCTTTCTTT. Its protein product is CASSVGRTGDTEAFF.

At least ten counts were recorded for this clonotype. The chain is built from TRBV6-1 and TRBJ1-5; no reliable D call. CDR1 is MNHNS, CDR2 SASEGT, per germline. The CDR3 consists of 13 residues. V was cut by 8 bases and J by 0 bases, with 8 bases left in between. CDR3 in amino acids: CASSSHSNQPQHF. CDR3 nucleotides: TGTGCCAGCTCTAGCCATAGCAATCAGCCCCAGCATTTT.

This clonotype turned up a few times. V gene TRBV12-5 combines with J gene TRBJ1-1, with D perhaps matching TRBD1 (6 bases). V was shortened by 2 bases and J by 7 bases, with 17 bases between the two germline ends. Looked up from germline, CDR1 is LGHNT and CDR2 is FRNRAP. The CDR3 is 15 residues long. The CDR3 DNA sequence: TGTGCTAGTGGTTTGCCCTTAAGCCGGGACAATGAAGCTTTCTTT. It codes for CASGLPLSRDNEAFF.

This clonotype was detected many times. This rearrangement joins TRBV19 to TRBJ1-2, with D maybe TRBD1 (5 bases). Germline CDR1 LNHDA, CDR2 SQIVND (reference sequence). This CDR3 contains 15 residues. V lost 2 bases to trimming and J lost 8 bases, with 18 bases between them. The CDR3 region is CASSIRRGSTEGYTF. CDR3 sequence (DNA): TGTGCCAGTAGTATAAGGAGGGGCTCCACGGAAGGCTACACCTTC. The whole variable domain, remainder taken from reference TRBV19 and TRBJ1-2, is DGGITQSPKYLFRKEGQNVTLSCEQNLNHDAMYWYRQDPGQGLRLIYYSQIVNDFQKGDIAEGYSVSREKKESFPLTVTSAQKNPTAFYLCASSIRRGSTEGYTFGSGTRLTVV.

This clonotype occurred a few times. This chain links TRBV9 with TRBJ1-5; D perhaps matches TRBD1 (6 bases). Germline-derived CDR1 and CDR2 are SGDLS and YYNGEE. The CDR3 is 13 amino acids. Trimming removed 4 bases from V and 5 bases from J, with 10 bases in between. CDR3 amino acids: CASSPRTDQPQHF. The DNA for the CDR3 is TGTGCCAGCAGCCCAAGGACAGATCAGCCCCAGCATTTT.

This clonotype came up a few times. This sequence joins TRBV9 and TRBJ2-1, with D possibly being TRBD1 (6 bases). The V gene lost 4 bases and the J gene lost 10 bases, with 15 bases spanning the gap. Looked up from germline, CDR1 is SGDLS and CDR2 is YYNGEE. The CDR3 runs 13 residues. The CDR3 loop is CASSPGGGREQFF. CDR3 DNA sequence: TGTGCCAGCAGCCCCGGTGGGGGCCGGGAGCAGTTCTTC.

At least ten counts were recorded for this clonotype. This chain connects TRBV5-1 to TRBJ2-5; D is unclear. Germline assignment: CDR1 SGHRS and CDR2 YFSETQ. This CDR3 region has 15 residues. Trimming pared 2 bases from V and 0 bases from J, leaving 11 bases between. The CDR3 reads CASSLRILYQETQYF. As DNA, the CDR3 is TGCGCCAGCAGCTTACGAATCCTGTACCAAGAGACCCAGTACTTC.

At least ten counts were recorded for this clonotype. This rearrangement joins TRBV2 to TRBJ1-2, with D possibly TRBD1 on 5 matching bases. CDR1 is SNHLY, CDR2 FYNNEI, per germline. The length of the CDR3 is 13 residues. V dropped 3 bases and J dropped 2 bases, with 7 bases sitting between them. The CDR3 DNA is TGTGCCAGCAGTGATCGGGGGAACTATGGCTACACCTTC. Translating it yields CASSDRGNYGYTF.